One sample yielded the 3 T cell receptor beta chains listed below, sequenced in a study of T cell changes during pregnancy in multiple sclerosis. Measured with immunoSEQ multiplex PCR; TCRdb has only the in-frame clones, and not every one. This table has roughly 35,000 clones, roughly 88% appearing once. Sequenced material: CD4+ T cells from peripheral blood mononuclear cells, taken before pregnancy. The receptors here all came from a female donor with multiple sclerosis, enrolled in a pregnancy study.

The table lists this clone with a count of one. The chain is built from TRBV10-3 and TRBJ2-1; the D gene is possibly TRBD2 (5 bases). V dropped 4 bases and J dropped 9 bases, with 10 bases sitting between them. CDR3 length equals 12 residues. Germline loops: CDR1 ENHRY, CDR2 SYGVKD. The CDR3 sequence: CAISGGKGEQFF. The CDR3 DNA reads TGTGCCATCAGTGGAGGGAAAGGTGAGCAGTTCTTC.

This sequence joins TRBV7-2 and TRBJ2-3; 7 bases line up with TRBD2. The length of the CDR3 is 15 residues. Germline CDR1 SGHTA, CDR2 FQGNSA. Trimming removed 10 bases from V and 6 bases from J; junction bases left unmatched: 16. The CDR3 sequence is CAIDPPGGYMDTQYF. The CDR3 DNA is TGTGCCATTGATCCCCCGGGAGGATATATGGATACGCAGTATTTT.

The gene calls are TRBV19 and TRBJ1-1; the D gene is possibly TRBD1 (6 bases). The germline CDR1 and CDR2 sequences are LNHDA and SQIVND (reference sequence). The V gene lost 2 bases and the J gene lost 6 bases, with 10 bases spanning the gap. CDR3 length equals 13 residues. CDR3 bases: TGTGCCAGTAGTATACAGGGGCCCCCTGAAGCTTTCTTT. Residues: CASSIQGPPEAFF.